Given below is one T cell receptor beta chain in context. The data are from a study of cytomegalovirus exposure and HLA in healthy donors. V was pared by 0 bases and J by 5 bases, with 14 bases of the junction left unmatched. Germline assignment: CDR1 SGDLS and CDR2 YYNGEE. This CDR3 has 18 amino acids. It was with 60 Vbeta and 13 Jbeta primers that the PCR ran. Generated by immunoSEQ multiplex PCR, the TCRdb table keeps only in-frame clones and is missing some. The sample carries roughly 150,000 clones, around 80% recorded once. The material sequenced was PBMCs. The chain uses TRBV9 and TRBJ2-1; TRBD2 aligns across 7 bases. This TCR derives from a male donor in good health and CMV-seronegative. CDR3 DNA: TGTGCCAGCAGCGTAGGAGGGAGAAGCGGGGTATCGGACAATGAGCAGTTCTTC. It codes for CASSVGGRSGVSDNEQFF.